Below, one T cell receptor (beta chain) is given with its context. The antigen remains unidentified. This sample was taken from a study of blood T cells in healthy people across ages. Study observations and caveats: Both naive CD4+ cell counts and diversity were greater in long-lived donors than in aged donors. In older individuals, TCR beta diversity per million T cells was lower, falling roughly linearly with age.

Primed by a sample-barcoded 5' primer and a J-beta primer mix, a second PCR proceeded for roughly 6 to 12 cycles. TCRdb re-called the 5' RACE reads through MiXCR, storing one row per CDR3 protein. The sample lists about 1,400,000 distinct CDR3 sequences; roughly 40% were seen once. CDR1 is SEHNR and CDR2 is FQNEAQ in the germline V gene (reference sequence). The V gene end was trimmed by 5 bases and the J gene end by 0 bases; junction bases not matched to a gene: 5. This CDR3 comprises 15 residues. The chain joins TRBV7-9 to TRBJ1-1; 8 nucleotides agree with TRBD1. The sequence was obtained from a woman aged 18-35 years in good health. Sequencing input: blood. The CDR3 DNA is TGTGCCAGCAGCCCACAGACAGGGGTGAACACTGAAGCTTTCTTT. Amino acids: CASSPQTGVNTEAFF.